This T cell receptor (beta chain) originates from a study of blood T cell repertoires in COVID-19. Background on the study: There were acute and convalescent COVID-19 samples, and they came from the United States, Italy and Spain. T cells, B-cell-depleted T cells, or PBMCs provided the cDNA or gDNA that served as material.

Original analysis: Reference gene primer amplification yielded estimated nucleated cell counts. Sequencing used immunoSEQ multiplex PCR; TCRdb keeps in-frame clones, though not all of them. From that table come the V and J calls and clone size; the DNA was used to work out D and trimming. The sample lists around 70,000 clones; 84% were seen once. CDR3 length: 15 residues. Looked up from germline, CDR1 is SGHTA and CDR2 is FQGTGA. V dropped 3 bases and J dropped 0 bases, with 9 bases sitting between them. The TCR originated in a man between 65 and 85 years old with acute or convalescent COVID-19. The gene calls are TRBV7-3 and TRBJ2-1, with D perhaps TRBD1 (6 bases). The sample comprised peripheral blood. The CDR3 nucleotides are TGTGCCAGCAGCTTGGGGGCAAGCTCCTACAATGAGCAGTTCTTC. It yields the protein CASSLGASSYNEQFF.